This T cell receptor beta chain was captured in a study of beta chain features in type 1 diabetes. Study outcomes and limitations: Shorter TCRB CDR3s, moderately but significantly so, marked every one of the four CD4+ subsets in Type 1 diabetes patients. In cDNA sequencing, cells with high TCR expression could be over-represented.

To note about this clone: Antigen unknown.

Isolated RNA was reverse transcribed in full, so expressed TCRB transcripts were sequenced. Profiled with immunoSEQ multiplex PCR; TCRdb holds only in-frame clones, not every one. The data contain approximately 150,000 clones, 9% of them singletons. Germline V gene sequence: CDR1 KGHSH, CDR2 LQKENI. V lost 3 bases, J lost 5 bases, and 11 bases lay in between. This CDR3 spans 13 amino acids. The chain is built from TRBV18 and TRBJ2-7; tentatively, D is TRBD1 (6 bases). The origin of this receptor is a man aged 30-40 years with type 1 diabetes. Material for sequencing was central memory CD4+ T cells from blood. The chain's CDR3 is CASSPQTGNEQYF. In DNA, the CDR3 is TGTGCCAGCTCACCGCAAACAGGGAACGAGCAGTACTTC. The whole variable domain, filled in from reference TRBV18 and TRBJ2-7, reads NAGVMQNPRHLVRRRGQEARLRCSPMKGHSHVYWYRQLPEEGLKFMVYLQKENIIDESGMPKERFSAEFPKEGPSILRIQQVVRGDSAAYFCASSPQTGNEQYFGPGTRLTVT.